This T cell receptor beta chain emerged from a study of CD8+ T cells in alopecia areata. At the level of the study: At a dose of 5 to 10 mg twice daily, oral tofacitinib was given to treated patients. Treatment ran 6 to 18 months, with 6 months of follow-up afterward. By percentage of affected scalp area, the severity of treated patients was scored. Study-level findings and limits: In lesional scalp, particularly from alopecia totalis/universalis, clonality was higher than in normal scalp.

Following RNA extraction, reverse transcription yielded cDNA that acted as the sequencing template. Profiled with immunoSEQ multiplex PCR; TCRdb holds only in-frame clones, not every one. The sample contains 200,000 to 250,000 clones, under 70% of which appear only once. Treatment given: oral pan-JAK inhibitor, 5-10 mg twice daily. This clone was observed a handful of times. Its specificity is not known. Sample: CD4+ T cells sorted from blood, taken at week 4, from a patient treated with tofacitinib. The TCR sequence derives from a human donor with alopecia areata.

In DNA, the CDR3 is TGTGCCAGCAGCCAGGCCTGGAATCAGCCCCAGCATTTT. The encoded protein is CASSQAWNQPQHF. The V and J genes are TRBV4-2 and TRBJ1-5; D remains ambiguous. The CDR3 loop spans 13 amino acids. Deletions cut 3 bases from V and 4 bases from J, with 7 bases between. Germline lookup yields CDR1 LGHNA and CDR2 YNFKEQ.